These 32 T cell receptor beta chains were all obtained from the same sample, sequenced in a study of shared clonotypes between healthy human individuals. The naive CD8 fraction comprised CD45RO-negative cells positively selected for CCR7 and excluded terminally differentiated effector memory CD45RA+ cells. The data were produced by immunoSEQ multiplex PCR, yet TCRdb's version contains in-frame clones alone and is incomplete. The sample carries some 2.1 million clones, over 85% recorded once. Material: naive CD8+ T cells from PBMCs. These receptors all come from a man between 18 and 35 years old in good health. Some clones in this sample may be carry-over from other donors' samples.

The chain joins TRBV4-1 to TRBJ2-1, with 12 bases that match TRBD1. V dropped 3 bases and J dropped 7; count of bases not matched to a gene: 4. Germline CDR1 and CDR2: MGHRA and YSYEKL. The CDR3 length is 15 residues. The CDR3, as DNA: TGCGCCAGCAGCCAGGGACAGGGGGCGCAAAATGAGCAGTTCTTC. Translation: CASSQGQGAQNEQFF.

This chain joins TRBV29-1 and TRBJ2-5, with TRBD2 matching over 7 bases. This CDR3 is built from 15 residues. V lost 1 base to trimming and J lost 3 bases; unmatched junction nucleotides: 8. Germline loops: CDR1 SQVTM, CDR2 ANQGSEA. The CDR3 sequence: CSVEVTSVVEETQYF. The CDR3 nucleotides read TGCAGCGTTGAAGTCACTAGCGTGGTAGAAGAGACCCAGTACTTC.

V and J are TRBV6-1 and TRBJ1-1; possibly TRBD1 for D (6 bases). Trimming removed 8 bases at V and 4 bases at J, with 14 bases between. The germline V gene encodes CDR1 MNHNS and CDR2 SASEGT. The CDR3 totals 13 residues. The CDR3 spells CASSRGSSTEAFF. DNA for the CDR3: TGTGCCAGCTCCAGGGGCAGTAGCACTGAAGCTTTCTTT.

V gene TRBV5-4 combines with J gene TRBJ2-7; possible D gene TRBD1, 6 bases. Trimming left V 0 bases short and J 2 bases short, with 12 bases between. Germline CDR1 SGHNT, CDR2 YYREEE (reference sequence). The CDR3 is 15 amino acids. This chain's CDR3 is CASSLDRTDTYEQYF. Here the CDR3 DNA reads TGTGCCAGCAGCTTGGATAGGACAGACACCTACGAGCAGTACTTC.

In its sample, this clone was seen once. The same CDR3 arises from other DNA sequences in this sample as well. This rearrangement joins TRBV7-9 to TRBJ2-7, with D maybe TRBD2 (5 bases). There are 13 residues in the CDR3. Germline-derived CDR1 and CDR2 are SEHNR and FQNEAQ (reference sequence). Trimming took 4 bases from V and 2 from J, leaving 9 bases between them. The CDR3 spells CASSSGLTYEQYF. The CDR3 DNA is TGTGCCAGCAGCTCCGGACTCACCTACGAGCAGTACTTC.

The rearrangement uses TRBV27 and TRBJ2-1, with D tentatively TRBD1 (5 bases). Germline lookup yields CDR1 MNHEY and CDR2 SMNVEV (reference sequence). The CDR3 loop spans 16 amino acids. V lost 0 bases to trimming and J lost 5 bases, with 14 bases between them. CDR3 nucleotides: TGTGCCAGCAGTTTATCCAGGCAGGGTCCCCACAATGAGCAGTTCTTC. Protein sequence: CASSLSRQGPHNEQFF.

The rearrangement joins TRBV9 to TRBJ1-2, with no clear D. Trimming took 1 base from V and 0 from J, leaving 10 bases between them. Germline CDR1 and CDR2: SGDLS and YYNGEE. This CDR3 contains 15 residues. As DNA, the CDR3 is TGTGCCAGCAGCGTATCGACGGCAGCTAACTATGGCTACACCTTC. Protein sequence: CASSVSTAANYGYTF.

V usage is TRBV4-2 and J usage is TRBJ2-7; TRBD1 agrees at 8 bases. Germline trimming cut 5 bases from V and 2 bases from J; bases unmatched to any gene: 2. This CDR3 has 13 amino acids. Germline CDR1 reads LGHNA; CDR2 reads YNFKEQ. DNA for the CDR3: TGTGCCAGCAGCTCGGACAGGGCCTACGAGCAGTACTTC. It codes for CASSSDRAYEQYF.

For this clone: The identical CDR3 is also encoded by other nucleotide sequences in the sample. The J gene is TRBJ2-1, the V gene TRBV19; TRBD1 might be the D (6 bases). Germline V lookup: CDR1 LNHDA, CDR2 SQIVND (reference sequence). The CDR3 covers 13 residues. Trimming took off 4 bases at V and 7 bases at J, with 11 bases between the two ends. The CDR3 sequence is CASSRGLRNEQFF. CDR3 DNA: TGTGCCAGTAGTAGGGGGCTTAGGAATGAGCAGTTCTTC.

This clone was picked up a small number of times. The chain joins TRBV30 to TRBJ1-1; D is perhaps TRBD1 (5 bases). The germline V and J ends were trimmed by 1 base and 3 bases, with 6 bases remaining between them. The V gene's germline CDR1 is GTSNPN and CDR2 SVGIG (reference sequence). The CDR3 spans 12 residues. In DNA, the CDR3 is TGTGCCTGGAGTGGGGGACACACTGAAGCTTTCTTT. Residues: CAWSGGHTEAFF.

The chain's CDR3 is CASSIADRLNSNQPQHF. As DNA, the CDR3 is TGTGCCAGTAGTATCGCGGACAGGCTCAATAGCAATCAGCCCCAGCATTTT. This chain connects TRBV19 to TRBJ1-5, with 7 nucleotides matching TRBD1. The ends lost 3 bases at V and 0 bases at J; junction bases unmatched: 8. From germline, CDR1 is LNHDA and CDR2 SQIVND (reference sequence). This CDR3 contains 17 residues.

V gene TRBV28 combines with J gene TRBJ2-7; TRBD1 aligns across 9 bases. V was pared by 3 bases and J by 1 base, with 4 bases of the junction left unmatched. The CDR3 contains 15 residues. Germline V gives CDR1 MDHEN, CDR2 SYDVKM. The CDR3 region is CASSLTGGRSYEQYF. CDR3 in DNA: TGTGCCAGCAGTTTGACAGGGGGGCGGTCCTACGAGCAGTACTTC.

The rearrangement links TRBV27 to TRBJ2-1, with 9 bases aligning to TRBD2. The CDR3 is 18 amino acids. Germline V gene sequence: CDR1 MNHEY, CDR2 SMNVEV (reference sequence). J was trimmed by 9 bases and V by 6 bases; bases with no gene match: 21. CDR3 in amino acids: CASSNLEVSGRWFGEQFF. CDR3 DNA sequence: TGTGCCAGCAGCAACCTCGAGGTTAGCGGGAGATGGTTTGGTGAGCAGTTCTTC.

The CDR3 DNA sequence: TGTGCCAGCAGTGAAGGGGGAACTAGGTCGATTTACGAGCAGTACTTC. Its translation is CASSEGGTRSIYEQYF. The chain links TRBV2 to TRBJ2-7; TRBD2 is a possible D gene (5 bases). V was pared by 1 base and J by 4 bases, with 17 bases between. The CDR3 is made up of 16 amino acids. CDR1 is SNHLY, CDR2 FYNNEI, per germline.

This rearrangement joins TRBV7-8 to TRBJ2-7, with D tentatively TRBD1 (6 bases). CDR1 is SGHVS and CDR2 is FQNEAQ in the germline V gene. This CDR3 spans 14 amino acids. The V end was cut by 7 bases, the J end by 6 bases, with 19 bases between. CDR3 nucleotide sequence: TGTGCCAGCACCGGAAGAGGGGGAGCATCCGAGCAGTACTTC. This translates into CASTGRGGASEQYF. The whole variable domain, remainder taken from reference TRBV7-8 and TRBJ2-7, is GAGVSQSPRYKVAKRGQDVALRCDPISGHVSLFWYQQALGQGPEFLTYFQNEAQLDKSGLPSDRFFAERPEGSVSTLKIQRTQQEDSAVYLCASTGRGGASEQYFGPGTRLTVT.

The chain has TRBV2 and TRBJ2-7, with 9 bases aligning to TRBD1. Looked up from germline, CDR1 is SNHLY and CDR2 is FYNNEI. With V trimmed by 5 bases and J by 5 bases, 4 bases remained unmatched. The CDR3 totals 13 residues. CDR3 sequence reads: CASSWTGENEQYF. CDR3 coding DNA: TGTGCCAGCAGTTGGACAGGGGAGAACGAGCAGTACTTC.

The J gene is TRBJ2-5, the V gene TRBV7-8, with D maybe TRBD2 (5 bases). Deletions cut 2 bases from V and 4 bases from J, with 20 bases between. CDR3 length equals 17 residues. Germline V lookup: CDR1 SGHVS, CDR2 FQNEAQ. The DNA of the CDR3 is TGTGCCAGCAGCTTACTCCCTAGTTGGACTCGCCGAGAGACCCAGTACTTC. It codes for CASSLLPSWTRRETQYF.

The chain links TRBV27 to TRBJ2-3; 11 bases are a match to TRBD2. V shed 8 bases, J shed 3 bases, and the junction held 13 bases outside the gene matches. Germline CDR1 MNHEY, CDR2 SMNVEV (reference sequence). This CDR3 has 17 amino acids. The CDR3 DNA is TGTGCCAGCTCCCTTTTAGCGGGAGGGGTCAGAACAGATACGCAGTATTTT. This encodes CASSLLAGGVRTDTQYF.

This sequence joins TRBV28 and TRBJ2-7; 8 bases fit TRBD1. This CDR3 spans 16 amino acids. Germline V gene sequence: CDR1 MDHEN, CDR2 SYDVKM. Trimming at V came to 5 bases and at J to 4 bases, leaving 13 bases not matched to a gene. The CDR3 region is CASSPMRPGQGYEQYF. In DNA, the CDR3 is TGTGCCAGCAGTCCCATGCGCCCCGGACAGGGTTACGAGCAGTACTTC.

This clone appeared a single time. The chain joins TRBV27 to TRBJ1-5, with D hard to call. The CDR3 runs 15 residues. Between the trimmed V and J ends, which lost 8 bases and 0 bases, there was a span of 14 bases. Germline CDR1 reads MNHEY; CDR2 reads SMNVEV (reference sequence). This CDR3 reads CASGTSVYSNQPQHF. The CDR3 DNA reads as TGTGCCAGCGGCACATCGGTGTATAGCAATCAGCCCCAGCATTTT.

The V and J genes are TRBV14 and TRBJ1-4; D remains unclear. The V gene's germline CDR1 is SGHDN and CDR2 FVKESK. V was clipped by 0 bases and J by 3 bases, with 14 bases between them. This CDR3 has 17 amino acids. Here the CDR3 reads CASSQDVWSFPNEKLFF. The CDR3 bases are TGTGCCAGCAGCCAAGATGTGTGGAGTTTCCCTAATGAAAAACTGTTTTTT.

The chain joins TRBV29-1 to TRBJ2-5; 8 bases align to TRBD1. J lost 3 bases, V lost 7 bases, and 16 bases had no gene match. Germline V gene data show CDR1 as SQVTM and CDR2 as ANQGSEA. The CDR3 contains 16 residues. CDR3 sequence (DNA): TGCAGCGCCGAGGGCAGGGGGCTTAAAATGGAAGAGACCCAGTACTTC. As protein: CSAEGRGLKMEETQYF.

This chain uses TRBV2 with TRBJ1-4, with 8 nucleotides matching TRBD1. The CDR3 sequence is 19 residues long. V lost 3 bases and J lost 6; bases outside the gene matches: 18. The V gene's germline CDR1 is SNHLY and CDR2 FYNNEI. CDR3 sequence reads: CASSDPTGAVALIDEKLFF. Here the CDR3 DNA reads TGTGCCAGCAGTGACCCGACAGGGGCCGTGGCCTTAATAGATGAAAAACTGTTTTTT.

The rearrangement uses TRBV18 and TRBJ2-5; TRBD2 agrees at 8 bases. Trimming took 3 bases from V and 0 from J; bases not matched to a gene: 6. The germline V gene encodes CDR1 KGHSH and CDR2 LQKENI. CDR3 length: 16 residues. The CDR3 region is CASSPSTSEYQETQYF. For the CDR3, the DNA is TGTGCCAGCTCACCGTCGACTAGCGAGTACCAAGAGACCCAGTACTTC.

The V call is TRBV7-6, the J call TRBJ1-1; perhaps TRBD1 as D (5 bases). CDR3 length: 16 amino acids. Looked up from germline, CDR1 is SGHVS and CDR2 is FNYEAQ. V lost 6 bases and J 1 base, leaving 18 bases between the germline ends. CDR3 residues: CASRFGGGDSNTEAFF. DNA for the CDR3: TGTGCCAGCAGGTTCGGAGGCGGGGACTCGAACACTGAAGCTTTCTTT.

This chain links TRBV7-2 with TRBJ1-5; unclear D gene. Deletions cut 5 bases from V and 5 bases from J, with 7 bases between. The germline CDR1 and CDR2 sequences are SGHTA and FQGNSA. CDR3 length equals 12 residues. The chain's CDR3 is CASSQDYQPQHF. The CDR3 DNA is TGTGCCAGCAGCCAGGATTATCAGCCCCAGCATTTT.

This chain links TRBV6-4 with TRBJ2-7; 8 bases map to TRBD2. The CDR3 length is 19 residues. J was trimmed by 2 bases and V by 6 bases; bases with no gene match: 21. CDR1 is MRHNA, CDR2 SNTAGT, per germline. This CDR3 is CASRRAGEEYLPFTYEQYF. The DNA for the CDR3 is TGTGCCAGCAGGAGAGCGGGAGAGGAATACTTACCTTTTACCTACGAGCAGTACTTC.

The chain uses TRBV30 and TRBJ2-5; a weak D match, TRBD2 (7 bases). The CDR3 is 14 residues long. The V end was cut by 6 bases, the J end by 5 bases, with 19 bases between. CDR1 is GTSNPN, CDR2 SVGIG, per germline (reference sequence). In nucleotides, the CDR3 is TGTGCCTGCTCCGGGGGCATTAGCGGGGAGACCCAGTACTTC. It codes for CACSGGISGETQYF.

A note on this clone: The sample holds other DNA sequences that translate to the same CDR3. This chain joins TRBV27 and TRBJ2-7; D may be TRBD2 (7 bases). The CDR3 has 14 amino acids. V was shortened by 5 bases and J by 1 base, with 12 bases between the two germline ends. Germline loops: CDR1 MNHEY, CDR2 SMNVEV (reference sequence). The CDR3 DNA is TGTGCCAGCAGTCTCCGGGGGGCATCCTACGAGCAGTACTTC. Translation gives CASSLRGASYEQYF.

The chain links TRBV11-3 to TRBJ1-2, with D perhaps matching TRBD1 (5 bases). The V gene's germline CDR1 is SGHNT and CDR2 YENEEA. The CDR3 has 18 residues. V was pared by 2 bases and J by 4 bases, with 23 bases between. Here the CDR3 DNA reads TGTGCCAGCAGCTTAACCCCGAGTCAGGCAGGGTCGGGCTATGGCTACACCTTC. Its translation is CASSLTPSQAGSGYGYTF.

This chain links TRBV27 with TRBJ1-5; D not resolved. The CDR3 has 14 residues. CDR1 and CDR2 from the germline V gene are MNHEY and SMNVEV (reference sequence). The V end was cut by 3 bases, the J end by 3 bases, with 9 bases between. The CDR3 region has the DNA TGTGCCAGCAGTTTTCTGGGTCTCAATCAGCCCCAGCATTTT. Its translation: CASSFLGLNQPQHF.

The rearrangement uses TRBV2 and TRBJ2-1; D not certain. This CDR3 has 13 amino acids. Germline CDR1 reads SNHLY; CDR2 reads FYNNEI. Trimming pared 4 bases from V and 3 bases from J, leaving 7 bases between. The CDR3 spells CASSGGFYNEQFF. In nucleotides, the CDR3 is TGTGCCAGCAGTGGTGGCTTCTACAATGAGCAGTTCTTC.